These 25 T cell receptor beta chains share one sample of origin, sequenced in a study of T cell repertoires in cytomegalovirus infection. Antigens of these TCRs are unknown. Each CDR3 protein gets one entry after TCRdb re-called the reads with MiXCR. The table includes approximately 990,000 distinct CDR3 sequences, roughly a third detected once. The source material was cultured CD8+ T cells from PBMCs, sampled from culture after CMV antigen stimulation. The receptors here all came from a human donor in good health (CMV status not recorded). Some clones in this sample may be carry-over from other donors' samples.

The chain carries TRBV5-4 and TRBJ1-1; D is possibly TRBD1 (5 bases). The ends were cut back, 4 bases at V and 7 bases at J, with 11 bases in the middle. Germline CDR1 is SGHNT and CDR2 is YYREEE (reference sequence). This CDR3 region has 12 residues. This chain's CDR3 is CASSRDRGEAFF. The CDR3 DNA reads TGTGCCAGCAGCCGGGACCGGGGTGAAGCTTTCTTT.

This clonotype was seen only once. This chain uses TRBV4-2 with TRBJ2-5; TRBD2 might be the D (5 bases). CDR1 and CDR2 (germline): LGHNA, YNFKEQ. The V end lost 2 bases, the J end lost 1 base, and 11 bases lay between the germline ends. CDR3 length: 15 amino acids. The CDR3 region has the DNA TGTGCCAGCAGCCAAACAAGAGGGTCCCAAGAGACCCAGTACTTC. Protein product: CASSQTRGSQETQYF.

This clonotype showed up just a few times. V gene TRBV12-3 or TRBV12-4 combines with J gene TRBJ2-5; D not certain. V dropped 6 bases and J dropped 2 bases, with 16 bases sitting between them. The CDR3 has 15 residues. CDR3 residues: CASSPQYGLQETQYF. CDR3 in DNA: TGTGCCAGCAGCCCCCAGTACGGCCTTCAAGAGACCCAGTACTTC.

This clonotype showed up just a few times. The CDR3 region has the DNA TGTGCCAGCAGCTTGACAGGGTCAGCAGGCTATGGCTACACCTTC. Translation: CASSLTGSAGYGYTF. This chain connects TRBV7-6 to TRBJ1-2; 7 bases line up with TRBD1. The germline gives CDR1 SGHVS, CDR2 FNYEAQ. V shed 3 bases, J shed 4 bases, and the junction held 8 bases outside the gene matches. CDR3 length: 15 amino acids.

This clonotype was detected many times. The gene calls are TRBV7-2 and TRBJ2-7; 7 positions match TRBD1. The CDR3 is made up of 13 amino acids. Germline CDR1 SGHTA, CDR2 FQGNSA. The J segment lost 4 bases and the V segment lost 4 bases, leaving 4 bases of the junction unmatched. CDR3 sequence reads: CASSWGQLYEQYF. CDR3 sequence (DNA): TGTGCCAGCAGCTGGGGACAGTTGTACGAGCAGTACTTC.

This rearrangement joins TRBV19 to TRBJ1-1; 7 nucleotides line up with TRBD1. The CDR3 is made up of 16 amino acids. The V segment lost 4 bases and the J segment 3 bases; nucleotides outside the gene matches: 11. Germline V gene sequence: CDR1 LNHDA, CDR2 SQIVND (reference sequence). Here the CDR3 reads CASSTLGGDRYTEAFF. DNA for the CDR3: TGTGCCAGTAGTACTTTGGGGGGGGACAGATACACTGAAGCTTTCTTT.

The gene calls are TRBV12-3 or TRBV12-4 and TRBJ2-2; weak D call: TRBD2 (6 bases). Trimming removed 5 bases at V and 4 bases at J, with 17 bases between. The CDR3 loop spans 16 amino acids. This CDR3 reads CASSPSASSATGELFF. The CDR3 bases are TGTGCCAGCAGTCCCTCCGCCTCTAGCGCCACCGGGGAGCTGTTTTTT.

In this sample, this clonotype turned up many times. The chain recombines TRBV7-2 with TRBJ2-7, with 9 bases identical to TRBD2. Trimming took 6 bases from V and 2 from J; bases not matched to a gene: 5. The germline CDR1 and CDR2 sequences are SGHTA and FQGNSA. CDR3 length: 14 residues. The CDR3 reads CASSRAGGPYEQYF. In DNA, the CDR3 is TGTGCCAGCAGTCGAGCGGGGGGCCCCTACGAGCAGTACTTC.

Notes on this clonotype: A much larger clone differs by one base, so this may be a read error. The rearrangement joins TRBV7-8 to TRBJ1-1; TRBD1 matches 7 bases. The length of the CDR3 is 15 residues. Looked up from germline, CDR1 is SGHVS and CDR2 is FQNEAQ. The CDR3 DNA is TGTGTCAGCAGCGGGGGACAGACCTTCGGCACTGAAGCTTTCTTT. It yields the protein CVSSGGQTFGTEAFF.

Comments on this clonotype: The junction departs from the called germline gene at one end, perhaps through a read error. J is TRBJ2-3 and V is TRBV7-4; TRBD2 aligns across 7 bases. Germline-derived CDR1 and CDR2 are SGHVT and SQSDAQ. The CDR3 spans 18 residues. CDR3 sequence reads: CASRPPSFTGGSTGTQYF. The CDR3 DNA follows: TGTGCCAGCAGACCACCTAGCTTTACCGGGGGGAGCACAGGTACGCAGTATTTT.

This clonotype was counted ten times or more. The chain has TRBV7-2 and TRBJ2-3; D call uncertain. Germline CDR1 and CDR2: SGHTA and FQGNSA. Trimming pared 5 bases from V and 2 bases from J, leaving 11 bases between. The CDR3 is 14 amino acids. This chain's CDR3 is CASSTYLDTDTQYF. The CDR3 nucleotides are TGTGCCAGCAGCACCTACCTCGACACAGATACGCAGTATTTT. The whole variable domain, filled in from reference TRBV7-2 and TRBJ2-3, reads GAGVSQSPSNKVTEKGKDVELRCDPISGHTALYWYRQSLGQGLEFLIYFQGNSAPDKSGLPSDRFSAERTGGSVSTLTIQRTQQEDSAVYLCASSTYLDTDTQYFGPGTRLTVL.

This clonotype was seen only a few times. The chain couples TRBV11-2 to TRBJ2-2; D possibly corresponds to TRBD1 (6 bases). The CDR3 has 17 amino acids. Germline lookup yields CDR1 SGHAT and CDR2 FQNNGV. V lost 4 bases and J lost 1, with 16 bases in between. CDR3 bases: TGTGCCAGCAGCTCCTCCTTACAGGGTGGGAACACCGGGGAGCTGTTTTTT. This translates into CASSSSLQGGNTGELFF.

This chain links TRBV7-3 with TRBJ1-2; a weak D match, TRBD1 (5 bases). Deletions cut 5 bases from V and 8 bases from J, with 18 bases between. The CDR3 length is 14 residues. Germline CDR1 reads SGHTA; CDR2 reads FQGTGA. CDR3 region: CASSLQRGIGGYTF. CDR3 sequence (DNA): TGTGCCAGCAGCCTGCAGAGGGGAATAGGGGGCTACACCTTC.

As to this clonotype: A much larger clone differs by one base, so this may be a read error. This chain joins TRBV5-1 and TRBJ1-5; tentatively, D is TRBD1 (5 bases). The CDR3 contains 13 residues. CDR1 is SGHRS and CDR2 is YFSETQ in the germline V gene. CDR3 residues: CANSLRGAQPQHF. The CDR3 nucleotides are TGCGCCAACAGCTTGAGAGGGGCCCAGCCCCAGCATTTT.

This clonotype showed up just a few times. V is TRBV6-1 and J is TRBJ2-7, with a weak D call TRBD1 (8 bases). Trimming shortened V by 4 bases and J by 5 bases, and 24 bases separated the two germline ends. CDR3 length: 17 amino acids. Germline assignment: CDR1 MNHNS and CDR2 SASEGT. The CDR3 coding sequence is TGTGCCAGCAGTGGGTTGGGGGGGCCGCAGGGGGCTAACGAGCAGTACGTC. Encoded protein: CASSGLGGPQGANEQYV.

CDR3 DNA sequence: TGTGCCAGCACCCCCCGTGGGCTTAGGAACGGGGAGCTGTTTTTT. Amino acid sequence: CASTPRGLRNGELFF. The rearrangement joins TRBV28 to TRBJ2-2; no reliable D call. This CDR3 is built from 15 residues. Germline CDR1 is MDHEN and CDR2 is SYDVKM. The V end lost 7 bases, the J end lost 7 bases, and 19 bases lay between the germline ends.

The rearrangement joins TRBV12-3 or TRBV12-4 to TRBJ1-2, with TRBD1 as a possible D gene (5 bases). The CDR3 has 18 residues. Trimming shortened V by 5 bases and J by 4 bases, and 26 bases separated the two germline ends. CDR3 nucleotides: TGTGCCAGCAGTCCCCCAAAAAGTAAGGGGATCCAAGGCTATGGCTACACCTTC. Translating gives CASSPPKSKGIQGYGYTF.

This clonotype was detected many times. The chain recombines TRBV12-3 or TRBV12-4 with TRBJ2-1; D may match TRBD1 or TRBD2 (5 bases each). The CDR3 has 15 residues. With 2 bases removed from V and 8 bases from J, the gap between germline ends came to 16 bases. CDR3 DNA sequence: TGTGCCAGCAGTTTATCCGGGGCCGTTGAGGATGAGCAGTTCTTC. Amino acid sequence: CASSLSGAVEDEQFF.

This chain uses TRBV6-6 with TRBJ1-6; D gene unclear. V dropped 2 bases and J dropped 1 base, with 9 bases sitting between them. Germline CDR1 is MNHNY and CDR2 is SVGAGI (reference sequence). The CDR3 runs to 16 residues. The DNA for the CDR3 is TGTGCCAGCAGTTACGGGGTAGATTCCTATAATTCACCCCTCCACTTT. As protein: CASSYGVDSYNSPLHF.

A few counts support this clonotype. V gene TRBV15 combines with J gene TRBJ2-1; D could derive from TRBD1 or TRBD2 (5 bases each). The V and J ends lost 4 bases and 5 bases respectively, with 27 bases between them. CDR3 length: 19 residues. Per germline, CDR1 LNHNV and CDR2 YYDKDF (reference sequence). The CDR3 is CATSTTRLGPISLNNEQFF. The CDR3 nucleotides are TGTGCCACCAGCACAACCCGTTTGGGACCCATTTCCTTAAACAATGAGCAGTTCTTC.

The chain links TRBV9 to TRBJ1-2; maybe TRBD1 (6 bases). Germline V lookup: CDR1 SGDLS, CDR2 YYNGEE. This CDR3 contains 16 residues. Trimming cost V 0 bases and J 2 bases, with 14 bases left between them. The CDR3 DNA follows: TGTGCCAGCAGCGTAGGGGCGACAGGACTAAACTATGGCTACACCTTC. Protein product: CASSVGATGLNYGYTF.

The V call is TRBV18, the J call TRBJ2-1; TRBD1 agrees at 8 bases. This CDR3 region has 16 residues. The trim removed 2 bases at V and 9 bases at J, leaving 12 bases unmatched. Germline V gene data show CDR1 as KGHSH and CDR2 as LQKENI. CDR3 protein: CASSPYSQGGEGEQFF. The CDR3 nucleotides read TGTGCCAGCTCACCATACTCACAGGGGGGAGAGGGTGAGCAGTTCTTC. The full variable domain, with the rest looked up from reference TRBV18 and TRBJ2-1, is NAGVMQNPRHLVRRRGQEARLRCSPMKGHSHVYWYRQLPEEGLKFMVYLQKENIIDESGMPKERFSAEFPKEGPSILRIQQVVRGDSAAYFCASSPYSQGGEGEQFFGPGTRLTVL.

The V gene is TRBV7-9, the J gene TRBJ2-2; 11 nucleotides match TRBD2. V lost 8 bases to trimming and J lost 5 bases; unmatched junction nucleotides: 13. Germline assignment: CDR1 SEHNR and CDR2 FQNEAQ (reference sequence). The CDR3 has 17 amino acids. CDR3 sequence: CASGPLSGGARTGELFF. In DNA form, the CDR3 reads TGTGCCAGCGGCCCCCTTAGCGGGGGGGCTCGGACCGGGGAGCTGTTTTTT.

This clonotype was seen only once. This rearrangement joins TRBV25-1 to TRBJ2-2; D unresolved. Trimming pared 2 bases from V and 0 bases from J, leaving 4 bases between. Germline CDR1 and CDR2: MGHDK and SYGVNS. CDR3 length: 14 amino acids. This CDR3 reads CASSEQANTGELFF. As DNA, the CDR3 is TGTGCCAGCAGTGAACAGGCGAACACCGGGGAGCTGTTTTTT.

This clonotype was observed a few times. This chain uses TRBV6-2 or TRBV6-3 with TRBJ2-1; D is possibly TRBD2 (5 bases). Germline V gene sequence: CDR1 MNHEY, CDR2 SVGEGT. V dropped 2 bases and J dropped 1 base, with 21 bases sitting between them. The CDR3 is 19 residues long. CDR3 in DNA: TGTGCCAGCAGTTACGCGGGCTACCTGCAGATGGGATCCTACAATGAGCAGTTCTTC. Translating gives CASSYAGYLQMGSYNEQFF.